The T cell receptor beta chain described here comes from a study of identifying expanded T cells in peripheral blood. Study findings and constraints: Across healthy donors, higher total template counts meant significantly greater approximately two-week count variance.

Using immunoSEQ multiplex PCR, the repertoire was profiled, and TCRdb retains in-frame clones only, with some absent. The repertoire holds 85,000 to 100,000 clones, with roughly 88% as singletons. On this clone: Its antigen is currently unknown.

Collection occurred without any documented infections or immune events in donors. This receptor was obtained from a person between 18 and 75 years old in good health. Material for sequencing was blood.

CDR3 nucleotides: TGTGCCAGCAGTGATCGAAGAACGGGAGGCGTTCAGAAGACCCAGTACTTC. This translates into CASSDRRTGGVQKTQYF. The J gene is TRBJ2-5, the V gene TRBV25-1; 7 bases agree with TRBD2. Germline-derived CDR1 and CDR2 are MGHDK and SYGVNS. This CDR3 contains 17 residues. With 3 bases clipped from V and 6 bases from J, the junction kept 16 bases outside the gene matches. Looking up the rest from reference TRBV25-1 and TRBJ2-5 gives the full variable domain: EADIYQTPRYLVIGTGKKITLECSQTMGHDKMYWYQQDPGMELHLIHYSYGVNSTEKGDLSSESTVSRIRTEHFPLTLESARPSHTSQYLCASSDRRTGGVQKTQYFGPGTRLLVL.